This is a list of T cell receptor beta chains from one sample in a study of blood T cell repertoires in COVID-19. Clones were read by immunoSEQ multiplex PCR, and TCRdb kept only the in-frame ones, dropping some. Of about 150,000 clones in the sample, more than 65% were seen once. Specimen: peripheral blood. The source of these receptors is a woman in her fifties or sixties with acute or convalescent COVID-19. Both conserved end residues are part of each CDR3. A D gene is named only where the DNA matches it firmly. Not all rows give a size; the values are once, few, many and, for expanded clones, a class.

d_gene	abundance	v_gene	j_gene	CDR3aa	CDR3nt
.	.	TRBV7-2	TRBJ1-1	CASSFSDTEAFF	TGTGCCAGCAGCTTTTCCGACACTGAAGCTTTCTTT
TRBD1	.	TRBV5-1	TRBJ1-2	CASSEGQGAGYTF	TGCGCCAGCAGCGAAGGACAGGGCGCTGGCTACACCTTC
TRBD1	.	TRBV28	TRBJ2-7	CASLKAPGQGLSYEQYF	TGTGCCAGCCTAAAGGCCCCGGGACAGGGGCTCTCCTACGAGCAGTACTTC
TRBD1	.	TRBV6-5	TRBJ1-5	CASRVGGGKRQPQHF	TGTGCCAGCAGGGTAGGGGGCGGGAAAAGACAGCCCCAGCATTTT
TRBD2	.	TRBV18	TRBJ2-1	CASSPYLAGGSSYNEQFF	TGTGCCAGCTCACCATACCTAGCGGGGGGAAGCTCCTACAATGAGCAGTTCTTC
TRBD1	few	TRBV12-5	TRBJ1-1	CASGLSTGGDTEAFF	TGTGCTAGTGGTTTGAGTACAGGGGGGGACACTGAAGCTTTCTTT
.	once	TRBV27	TRBJ1-3	CASTPGVGNTIYF	TGTGCCAGCACCCCAGGGGTGGGAAACACCATATATTTT
.	.	TRBV5-6	TRBJ2-5	CASSLAGAGVMTQYF	TGTGCCAGCAGCTTGGCAGGGGCGGGGGTAATGACCCAGTACTTC
TRBD2	.	TRBV11-2	TRBJ2-3	CASSLAPSGSVSDTQYF	TGTGCCAGCAGCTTAGCTCCTAGCGGGAGTGTTTCAGATACGCAGTATTTT
TRBD2	.	TRBV7-2	TRBJ2-2	CASSLGATSYTGELFF	TGTGCCAGCAGCTTAGGAGCGACTAGCTACACCGGGGAGCTGTTTTTT
TRBD2	.	TRBV6-5	TRBJ2-1	CASGLAGGNEQFF	TGTGCCAGCGGACTAGCGGGAGGGAATGAGCAGTTCTTC
TRBD1	.	TRBV19	TRBJ2-3	CASSRQGSTDTQYF	TGTGCCAGTAGCCGACAGGGTAGCACAGATACGCAGTATTTT
.	once	TRBV18	TRBJ2-3	CASSPGLNGADTQYF	TGTGCCAGCTCACCAGGGCTAAATGGTGCAGATACGCAGTATTTT
TRBD2	once	TRBV2	TRBJ2-3	CASRRLAGGPGTDTQYF	TGTGCCAGCCGAAGACTAGCGGGGGGGCCCGGCACAGATACGCAGTATTTT
.	.	TRBV4-1	TRBJ2-5	CASSQKLAGGETQYF	TGCGCCAGCAGCCAAAAACTAGCAGGGGGAGAGACCCAGTACTTC
TRBD1	.	TRBV18	TRBJ1-2	CASSPGTGGHGYTF	TGTGCCAGCTCACCAGGAACAGGGGGGCATGGCTACACCTTC
.	once	TRBV27	TRBJ1-5	CASSSRVYNQPQHF	TGTGCCAGCAGTTCCCGGGTCTACAATCAGCCCCAGCATTTT
.	.	TRBV28	TRBJ2-3	CASKTPGSTDTQYF	TGTGCCAGCAAAACCCCAGGGAGCACAGATACGCAGTATTTT
.	.	TRBV18	TRBJ2-1	CASSPPLAATYNEQFF	TGTGCCAGCTCACCGCCGCTTGCGGCAACCTACAATGAGCAGTTCTTC
.	few	TRBV7-3	TRBJ2-4	CASSPMTGNIQYF	TGTGCCAGCAGCCCGATGACAGGAAACATTCAGTACTTC
.	.	TRBV29-1	TRBJ2-3	CSAEDRRKYTDTQYF	TGCAGCGCCGAAGATAGGAGAAAGTACACAGATACGCAGTATTTT
.	.	TRBV21-1	TRBJ2-2	CASSKDSTGEPNTGELFF	TGTGCCAGCAGCAAAGATTCGACAGGAGAACCGAACACCGGGGAGCTGTTTTTT
TRBD2	.	TRBV19	TRBJ2-4	CASSKMSTSGSPGAKNIQYF	TGTGCCAGTAGTAAAATGTCGACTAGCGGGAGCCCAGGGGCCAAAAACATTCAGTACTTC
.	.	TRBV7-2	TRBJ2-3	CASLEAGTSTDTQYF	TGTGCCAGCCTGGAAGCCGGGACTAGCACAGATACGCAGTATTTT
.	few	TRBV3-1/TRBV3-2	TRBJ1-6	CASSQQGSVGYSPLHF	TGTGCCAGCAGCCAACAGGGTTCAGTTGGGTATTCACCCCTCCACTTT
TRBD1	.	TRBV3-1/TRBV3-2	TRBJ1-6	CASSRNRGLICYNSPLHF	TGTGCCAGCAGCAGAAACAGGGGCCTAATCTGTTATAATTCACCCCTCCACTTT
.	.	TRBV7-3	TRBJ1-2	CASSGGTGTNYGYTF	TGTGCCAGCAGCGGAGGGACGGGAACCAACTATGGCTACACCTTC
TRBD2	.	TRBV7-9	TRBJ2-3	CASSPETSGGIDTQYF	TGTGCCAGCAGCCCAGAGACTAGCGGGGGGATAGATACGCAGTATTTT
.	.	TRBV2	TRBJ1-4	CASRGGGTNEKLFF	TGTGCCAGCAGAGGGGGGGGGACTAATGAAAAACTGTTTTTT
.	.	TRBV19	TRBJ1-5	CASSIVPGMGRQPQHF	TGTGCCAGTAGTATAGTTCCGGGGATGGGTCGTCAGCCCCAGCATTTT
.	.	TRBV15	TRBJ1-5	CATSLRGGNQPQHF	TGTGCCACCAGCCTCAGGGGAGGCAATCAGCCCCAGCATTTT
.	.	TRBV7-8	TRBJ1-6	CASSSGERENSPLHF	TGTGCCAGCAGCTCAGGGGAAAGGGAGAATTCACCCCTCCACTTT
TRBD1	.	TRBV19	TRBJ1-5	CASSTTGGSNQPQHF	TGTGCCAGTAGTACGACAGGGGGCAGCAATCAGCCCCAGCATTTT
.	.	TRBV25-1	TRBJ2-7	CASSGRQVSQQYF	TGTGCCAGCAGTGGGAGACAGGTCTCGCAACAGTACTTC
.	.	TRBV7-8	TRBJ1-1	CASSLVGEGGEAFF	TGTGCCAGCAGCTTAGTCGGGGAGGGAGGTGAAGCTTTCTTT
.	.	TRBV9	TRBJ2-7	CASSVGSAKGYEQYF	TGTGCCAGCAGCGTTGGTAGCGCGAAGGGCTACGAGCAGTACTTC
.	few	TRBV4-3	TRBJ1-3	CASSQELGREAVF	TGCGCCAGCAGCCAAGAGTTAGGGCGGGAAGCAGTTTTT
.	.	TRBV18	TRBJ1-2	CASSPPEAGFGGYTF	TGTGCCAGCTCACCACCGGAAGCGGGCTTTGGTGGCTACACCTTC
TRBD1	.	TRBV28	TRBJ1-4	CASSLGGQGDEKLFF	TGTGCCAGCAGCCTGGGGGGTCAGGGGGATGAAAAACTGTTTTTT
TRBD2	.	TRBV5-1	TRBJ2-5	CASSLAGRAGETQYF	TGCGCCAGCAGCTTGGCCGGGAGGGCCGGGGAGACCCAGTACTTC
TRBD1	.	TRBV5-1	TRBJ1-2	CASSEPGQGPGGYTF	TGCGCCAGCAGCGAGCCGGGACAGGGCCCCGGTGGCTACACCTTC
TRBD1	.	TRBV7-3	TRBJ2-5	CASSLGTGKETQYF	TGTGCCAGCAGCTTAGGGACAGGGAAAGAGACCCAGTACTTC
TRBD1	once	TRBV7-3	TRBJ1-2	CASSSGDSRFGYTF	TGTGCCAGCAGCTCAGGGGACAGCAGGTTCGGCTACACCTTC
.	once	TRBV5-4	TRBJ1-2	CASSLGGNRGYTF	TGTGCCAGCAGCTTGGGAGGTAATCGTGGCTACACCTTC
TRBD1	.	TRBV18	TRBJ1-6	CASSQQGAKDNSPLHF	TGTGCCAGCTCACAACAGGGGGCAAAGGATAATTCACCCCTCCACTTT
.	.	TRBV7-2	TRBJ2-1	CASSAPDPINYNEQFF	TGTGCCAGCAGCGCGCCCGATCCGATAAACTACAATGAGCAGTTCTTC
.	.	TRBV2	TRBJ2-7	CASSGEYEQYF	TGTGCCAGCAGTGGAGAGTACGAGCAGTACTTC
TRBD2	once	TRBV5-4	TRBJ2-5	CASSLTSGEGKTQYF	TGTGCCAGCAGCTTGACTAGCGGGGAAGGGAAGACCCAGTACTTC